A single sample is the source of the 30 T cell receptor beta chains below, sequenced in a study of blood T cell repertoires in COVID-19. Data came from immunoSEQ multiplex PCR; TCRdb stores just in-frame clones and leaves some out. This table holds 250,000 to 300,000 clones, 75% to 90% found once. The sequencing sample was made of PBMCs or T cells enriched from blood (not recorded which). The receptor source for this set is a woman in her 50s who had recovered from COVID-19.

The J gene is TRBJ1-2, the V gene TRBV5-1; TRBD1 might be the D (6 bases). The V and J ends lost 0 bases and 4 bases respectively, with 13 bases between them. The CDR3 totals 15 residues. Germline assignment: CDR1 SGHRS and CDR2 YFSETQ. This CDR3 is CASSLAGGLSYGYTF. The DNA of the CDR3 is TGCGCCAGCAGCTTGGCCGGGGGGCTCAGCTATGGCTACACCTTC.

The chain combines TRBV2 with TRBJ2-7, with 13 bases aligning to TRBD2. Germline loops: CDR1 SNHLY, CDR2 FYNNEI. The CDR3 consists of 13 residues. Trimming took 11 bases from V and 3 from J; bases not matched to a gene: 4. CDR3 in amino acids: CAGWTSGSYEQYF. Written as DNA, the CDR3 is TGTGCCGGATGGACTAGCGGGAGCTACGAGCAGTACTTC.

The chain links TRBV7-9 to TRBJ1-4; D not resolved. Germline lookup yields CDR1 SEHNR and CDR2 FQNEAQ (reference sequence). The CDR3 runs 14 residues. Trimming cost V 6 bases and J 4 bases, with 12 bases left between them. CDR3 protein: CASRLHTGNEKLFF. In DNA, the CDR3 is TGTGCCAGCAGACTACACACGGGTAATGAAAAACTGTTTTTT.

The V call is TRBV29-1, the J call TRBJ1-2, with TRBD1 identical over 8 bases. The CDR3 is made up of 14 amino acids. Trimming removed 6 bases from V and 4 bases from J; junction bases left unmatched: 10. Germline V lookup: CDR1 SQVTM, CDR2 ANQGSEA. The CDR3 DNA reads TGCAGCGTAAAGGCAGGGGGCGCGATCTATGGCTACACCTTC. Amino acid sequence: CSVKAGGAIYGYTF.

This sequence joins TRBV2 and TRBJ2-5; 10 bases align to TRBD2. V lost 6 bases and J lost 5; bases outside the gene matches: 9. CDR1 is SNHLY, CDR2 FYNNEI, per germline. The CDR3 runs 15 residues. CDR3 nucleotides: TGTGCCAGCAGCCAGCTTAGCGGGGGGCCGGAGACCCAGTACTTC. Its protein is CASSQLSGGPETQYF.

The J gene is TRBJ1-1, the V gene TRBV5-4, with unresolved D. V lost 0 bases and J lost 11, with 11 bases in between. CDR1 and CDR2 from the germline V gene are SGHNT and YYREEE (reference sequence). The CDR3 extends over 12 amino acids. CDR3 DNA sequence: TGTGCCAGCAGCTTGGACGGGGTTGAGGCTTTCTTT. Protein product: CASSLDGVEAFF. Full variable domain (remainder filled in from reference TRBV5-4 and TRBJ1-1): ETGVTQSPTHLIKTRGQQVTLRCSSQSGHNTVSWYQQALGQGPQFIFQYYREEENGRGNFPPRFSGLQFPNYSSELNVNALELDDSALYLCASSLDGVEAFFGQGTRLTVV.

The rearrangement uses TRBV6-5 and TRBJ2-3; TRBD2 matches at 9 bases. The CDR3 runs 15 residues. Germline lookup yields CDR1 MNHEY and CDR2 SVGAGI. Trimming at V came to 4 bases and at J to 5 bases, leaving 7 bases not matched to a gene. This chain's CDR3 is CASSFLSGRGDTQYF. CDR3 nucleotides: TGTGCCAGCAGTTTCCTTAGCGGGAGAGGAGATACGCAGTATTTT.

This clone was counted between two and nine times. This chain connects TRBV27 to TRBJ1-5, with D perhaps TRBD1 (6 bases). Trimming stripped 6 bases from V and 8 bases from J, with 17 bases between. CDR1 is MNHEY and CDR2 is SMNVEV in the germline V gene (reference sequence). The CDR3 extends over 14 amino acids. The CDR3 loop is CASSPGWGQKPQHF. The CDR3 DNA sequence: TGTGCCAGCAGCCCAGGGTGGGGGCAGAAGCCCCAGCATTTT.

This clone showed up just once. The CDR3 nucleotides read TGTGCCAGCAGTTTTGACAGGGGTCGTGGCTACACCTTC. This translates into CASSFDRGRGYTF. The rearrangement links TRBV12-3 or TRBV12-4 to TRBJ1-2; TRBD1 aligns across 8 bases. The CDR3 has 13 residues. V lost 3 bases and J lost 7; bases outside the gene matches: 4.

This chain joins TRBV30 and TRBJ2-5; 8 nucleotides line up with TRBD1. CDR3 length: 14 amino acids. Germline CDR1 is GTSNPN and CDR2 is SVGIG (reference sequence). V was pared by 4 bases and J by 5 bases, with 9 bases of the junction left unmatched. For the CDR3, the DNA is TGTGCCTGGACTCTGGACAGGGTGGACGAGACCCAGTACTTC. Protein: CAWTLDRVDETQYF.

The rearrangement joins TRBV28 to TRBJ2-5; a weak D match, TRBD2 (6 bases). V lost 3 bases and J 5 bases, leaving 13 bases between the germline ends. The length of the CDR3 is 14 residues. Germline CDR1 reads MDHEN; CDR2 reads SYDVKM. The CDR3 DNA follows: TGTGCCAGCAGTTTTGGTAGCGGTAGGGAGACCCAGTACTTC. This sequence encodes CASSFGSGRETQYF.

V gene TRBV6-4 combines with J gene TRBJ2-1; D remains ambiguous. Germline CDR1 and CDR2: MRHNA and SNTAGT. The V gene lost 6 bases and the J gene lost 2 bases, with 14 bases spanning the gap. This CDR3 is built from 15 residues. DNA for the CDR3: TGTGCCAGCAGGCCCCCAAGTAGCCCCTACAATGAGCAGTTCTTC. Amino acids: CASRPPSSPYNEQFF.

Points on this clone: The same CDR3 is also encoded by other DNA sequences in this sample. This chain uses TRBV11-3 with TRBJ1-1; no firm D call. V dropped 5 bases and J dropped 1 base, with 8 bases sitting between them. This CDR3 region has 13 residues. Germline CDR1 reads SGHNT; CDR2 reads YENEEA. The CDR3 region has the DNA TGTGCCAGCAGCCCCAGAGGGAACACTGAAGCTTTCTTT. It is translated as CASSPRGNTEAFF. The full variable domain, with the rest looked up from reference TRBV11-3 and TRBJ1-1, is EAGVVQSPRYKIIEKKQPVAFWCNPISGHNTLYWYLQNLGQGPELLIRYENEEAVDDSQLPKDRFSAERLKGVDSTLKIQPAELGDSAVYLCASSPRGNTEAFFGQGTRLTVV.

The rearrangement links TRBV28 to TRBJ2-5; 8 bases line up with TRBD1. Germline-derived CDR1 and CDR2 are MDHEN and SYDVKM. The CDR3 spans 14 residues. The V gene end was trimmed by 5 bases and the J gene end by 3 bases; junction bases not matched to a gene: 5. The CDR3: CASSLDRGEETQYF. The CDR3, as DNA: TGTGCCAGCAGTCTCGACAGGGGTGAAGAGACCCAGTACTTC.

The chain uses TRBV7-6 and TRBJ2-3; the match to TRBD2 covers 9 bases. Germline V gene lookup returns CDR1 SGHVS and CDR2 FNYEAQ. The CDR3 contains 14 residues. With V trimmed by 5 bases and J by 1 base, 1 base remained unmatched. The CDR3 DNA reads TGTGCCAGCAGCCCTAGCGGGGGCACAGATACGCAGTATTTT. It is translated as CASSPSGGTDTQYF.

The sample holds one count of this clone. The chain uses TRBV11-2 and TRBJ2-7; 11 nucleotides align to TRBD2. The CDR3 consists of 16 residues. The V gene end was trimmed by 4 bases and the J gene end by 5 bases; junction bases not matched to a gene: 10. Germline CDR1 SGHAT, CDR2 FQNNGV. CDR3 bases: TGTGCCAGCAGCTCGAGGGATAGCGGGAGGGTAAACGAGCAGTACTTC. It is translated as CASSSRDSGRVNEQYF.

This clone was detected a few times. The chain combines TRBV3-1 (or the pseudogene TRBV3-2) with TRBJ1-1, with 8 bases aligning to TRBD1. The V gene end was trimmed by 2 bases and the J gene end by 4 bases; junction bases not matched to a gene: 9. Germline CDR1 is LGHDT and CDR2 is YNNKEL (reference sequence). The CDR3 runs 16 residues. As DNA, the CDR3 is TGTGCCAGCAGCCAATCCCGGACAGGGAGGGGCACTGAAGCTTTCTTT. This gives the protein CASSQSRTGRGTEAFF.

In its sample, this clone was seen a few times. The chain couples TRBV28 to TRBJ1-4; D uncertain. Looked up from germline, CDR1 is MDHEN and CDR2 is SYDVKM. V was trimmed by 6 bases and J by 2 bases, leaving 19 bases between them. This CDR3 has 17 amino acids. CDR3 region: CASSPPWMGSTNEKLFF. CDR3 sequence (DNA): TGTGCCAGCAGCCCTCCATGGATGGGGAGCACTAATGAAAAACTGTTTTTT.

The CDR3 DNA follows: TGCGCCAGCAGCTTGGGGACAGGACTCTACACCGGGGAGCTGTTTTTT. This translates into CASSLGTGLYTGELFF. The chain carries TRBV5-1 and TRBJ2-2; 7 positions match TRBD1. The CDR3 loop spans 16 amino acids. Germline CDR1 and CDR2: SGHRS and YFSETQ. V was clipped by 0 bases and J by 3 bases; unmatched bases: 5.

Worth noting for this clone: Within the sample, other DNA sequences also encode this same CDR3. The V and J genes are TRBV24-1 and TRBJ2-2; perhaps TRBD2 as D (6 bases). The CDR3 runs to 14 residues. With 4 bases removed from V and 4 bases from J, the gap between germline ends came to 9 bases. Germline loops: CDR1 KGHDR, CDR2 SFDVKD. The CDR3 coding sequence is TGTGCCACCAGTGAAGGGACTGCCACCGGGGAGCTGTTTTTT. It codes for CATSEGTATGELFF.

A note on this clone: Compared with germline, one end of the junction differs, possibly owing to a read error. V usage is TRBV7-7 and J usage is TRBJ2-5; TRBD1 aligns across 7 bases. CDR3 length equals 15 residues. Per the germline V gene, CDR1 is SSHAT and CDR2 is FNYEAQ (reference sequence). For the CDR3, the DNA is TGTGCTAGCAGCTTAAGGACAGGCCGTCGAGAGACCCAGTACTTC. Its translation: CASSLRTGRRETQYF. Filled out from reference TRBV7-7 and TRBJ2-5, the complete variable domain reads GAGVSQSPRYKVTKRGQDVTLRCDPISSHATLYWYQQALGQGPEFLTYFNYEAQPDKSGLPSDRFSAERPEGSISTLTIQRTEQRDSAMYRCASSLRTGRRETQYFGPGTRLLVL.

J is TRBJ1-2 and V is TRBV30; TRBD1 aligns across 7 bases. V shed 7 bases and J 3 bases; nucleotides not matched to a gene: 5. The CDR3 totals 12 residues. In germline, CDR1 is GTSNPN, CDR2 SVGIG (reference sequence). The CDR3 spells CASVTGYYGYTF. In DNA, the CDR3 is TGTGCCTCCGTGACAGGGTACTATGGCTACACCTTC.

V gene TRBV7-9 combines with J gene TRBJ1-6; 7 nucleotides line up with TRBD1. This CDR3 region has 14 residues. Trimming removed 5 bases from V and 14 bases from J; junction bases left unmatched: 12. In germline, CDR1 is SEHNR, CDR2 FQNEAQ (reference sequence). The CDR3 DNA is TGTGCCAGCAGCCGAACCGGGACAGCGACGTCCCTCCACTTT. It translates to CASSRTGTATSLHF.

The chain recombines TRBV6-4 with TRBJ2-1; TRBD2 matches 16 bases. The CDR3 sequence is 16 residues long. The V and J ends lost 6 bases and 8 bases, in that order; junction bases with no gene match: 7. The germline V gene encodes CDR1 MRHNA and CDR2 SNTAGT. The CDR3 DNA sequence: TGTGCCAGCAGAGCTACCGGGACTAGCGGGAGGGATGAGCAGTTCTTC. Its translation: CASRATGTSGRDEQFF.

The rearrangement joins TRBV11-2 to TRBJ1-4, with 8 positions matching TRBD1. With 5 bases clipped from V and 6 bases from J, the junction kept 5 bases outside the gene matches. Germline lookup yields CDR1 SGHAT and CDR2 FQNNGV. The CDR3 loop spans 14 amino acids. The CDR3 region is CASSRDRKDEKLFF. CDR3 in DNA: TGTGCCAGCAGCCGGGACAGGAAGGATGAAAAACTGTTTTTT.

The rearrangement links TRBV19 to TRBJ1-5; TRBD1 aligns across 8 bases. The V gene end was trimmed by 3 bases and the J gene end by 2 bases; junction bases not matched to a gene: 3. The germline gives CDR1 LNHDA, CDR2 SQIVND (reference sequence). This CDR3 has 15 amino acids. The CDR3 here is CASSIVDRGNQPQHF. CDR3 in DNA: TGTGCCAGTAGTATTGTGGACAGGGGCAATCAGCCCCAGCATTTT.

This clone has at least ten counts. The V and J genes are TRBV30 and TRBJ2-1; 9 bases are shared with TRBD2. Germline V lookup: CDR1 GTSNPN, CDR2 SVGIG (reference sequence). Trimming cost V 3 bases and J 7 bases; bases outside gene matches: 10. CDR3 length: 15 amino acids. CDR3 region: CAWRTAAGGSNEQFF. In nucleotides, the CDR3 is TGTGCCTGGAGAACCGCAGCGGGAGGATCTAATGAGCAGTTCTTC.

This chain connects TRBV7-2 to TRBJ2-7; 15 nucleotides match TRBD2. Germline CDR1 SGHTA, CDR2 FQGNSA. The CDR3 has 17 amino acids. V shed 1 base and J 5 bases; nucleotides not matched to a gene: 6. The CDR3 nucleotides read TGTGCCAGCAGCTTAGTTGGGACTAGCGGGAGGTCTCACGAGCAGTACTTC. This translates into CASSLVGTSGRSHEQYF.

This sequence joins TRBV27 and TRBJ1-1; a possible D gene is TRBD1 (5 bases). The CDR3 sequence is 15 residues long. With 0 bases removed from V and 5 bases from J, the gap between germline ends came to 13 bases. Germline V gene data show CDR1 as MNHEY and CDR2 as SMNVEV (reference sequence). CDR3 sequence: CASSLSIGAVTEAFF. CDR3 in DNA: TGTGCCAGCAGTTTATCGATAGGGGCGGTGACTGAAGCTTTCTTT.

This chain's CDR3 is CASSDLSSEASWANQPQHF. The DNA for the CDR3 is TGTGCCAGCAGTGATCTCTCCTCGGAGGCTTCTTGGGCCAATCAGCCCCAGCATTTT. The J gene is TRBJ1-5, the V gene TRBV2; no reliable D call. The V end lost 3 bases, the J end lost 3 bases, and 24 bases lay between the germline ends. The CDR3 covers 19 residues. The germline V gene encodes CDR1 SNHLY and CDR2 FYNNEI.